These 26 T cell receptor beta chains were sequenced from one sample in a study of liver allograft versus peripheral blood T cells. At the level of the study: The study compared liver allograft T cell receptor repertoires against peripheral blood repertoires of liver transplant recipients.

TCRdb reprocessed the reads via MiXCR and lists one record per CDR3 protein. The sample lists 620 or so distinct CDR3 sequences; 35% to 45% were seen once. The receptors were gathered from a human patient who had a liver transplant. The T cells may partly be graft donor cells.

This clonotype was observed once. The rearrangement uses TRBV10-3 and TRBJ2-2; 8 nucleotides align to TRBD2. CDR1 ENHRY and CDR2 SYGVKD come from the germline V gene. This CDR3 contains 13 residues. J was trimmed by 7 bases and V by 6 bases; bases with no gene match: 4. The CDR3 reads CAIRGLAGGELFF. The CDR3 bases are TGTGCCATCAGAGGACTAGCAGGCGGGGAGCTGTTTTTT.

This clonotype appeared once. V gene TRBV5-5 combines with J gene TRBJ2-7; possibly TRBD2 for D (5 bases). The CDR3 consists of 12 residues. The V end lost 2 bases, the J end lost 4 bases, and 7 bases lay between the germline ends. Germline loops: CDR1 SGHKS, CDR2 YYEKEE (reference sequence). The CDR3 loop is CASSFGGYEQYF. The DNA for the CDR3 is TGTGCCAGCAGCTTCGGAGGTTACGAGCAGTACTTC.

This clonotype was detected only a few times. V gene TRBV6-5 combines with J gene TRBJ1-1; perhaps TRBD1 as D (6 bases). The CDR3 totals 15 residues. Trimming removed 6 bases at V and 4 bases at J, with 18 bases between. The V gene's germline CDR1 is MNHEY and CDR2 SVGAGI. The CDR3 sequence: CASSPGQWGVTEAFF. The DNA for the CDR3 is TGTGCCAGCAGCCCCGGACAGTGGGGGGTCACTGAAGCTTTCTTT.

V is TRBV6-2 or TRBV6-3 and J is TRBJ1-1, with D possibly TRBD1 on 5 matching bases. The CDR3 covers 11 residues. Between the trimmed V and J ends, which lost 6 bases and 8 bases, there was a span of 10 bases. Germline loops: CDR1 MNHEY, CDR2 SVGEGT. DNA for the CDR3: TGTGCCAGCAGCGACAGTCCGGAAGCTTTCTTT. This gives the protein CASSDSPEAFF.

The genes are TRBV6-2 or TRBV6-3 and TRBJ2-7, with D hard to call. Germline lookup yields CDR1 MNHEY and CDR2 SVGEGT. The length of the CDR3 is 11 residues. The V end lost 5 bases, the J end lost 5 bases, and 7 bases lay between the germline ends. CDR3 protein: CASSRTNEQYF. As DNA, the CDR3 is TGTGCCAGCAGTCGGACGAACGAGCAGTACTTC.

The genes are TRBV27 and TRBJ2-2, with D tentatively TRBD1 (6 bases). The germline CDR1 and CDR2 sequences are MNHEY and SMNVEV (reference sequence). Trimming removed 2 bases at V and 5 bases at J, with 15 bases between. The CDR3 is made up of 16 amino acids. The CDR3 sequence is CASSLGQGTITGELFF. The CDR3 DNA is TGTGCCAGCAGTTTAGGGCAGGGGACGATTACCGGGGAGCTGTTTTTT.

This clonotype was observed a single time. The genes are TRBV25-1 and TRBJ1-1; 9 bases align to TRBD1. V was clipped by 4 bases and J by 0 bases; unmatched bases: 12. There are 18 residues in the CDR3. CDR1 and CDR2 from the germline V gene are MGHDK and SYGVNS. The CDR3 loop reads CASSGLRDRAKVNTEAFF. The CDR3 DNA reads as TGTGCCAGCAGTGGCCTGCGGGACAGGGCCAAAGTGAACACTGAAGCTTTCTTT.

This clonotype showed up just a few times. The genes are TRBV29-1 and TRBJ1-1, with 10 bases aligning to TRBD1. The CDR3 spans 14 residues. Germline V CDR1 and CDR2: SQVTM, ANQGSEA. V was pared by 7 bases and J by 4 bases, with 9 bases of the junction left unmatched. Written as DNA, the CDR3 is TGCAGCGCTTACGCGGACAGGGGGGGCACTGAAGCTTTCTTT. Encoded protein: CSAYADRGGTEAFF. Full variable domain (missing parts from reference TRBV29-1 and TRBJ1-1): SAVISQKPSRDICQRGTSLTIQCQVDSQVTMMFWYRQQPGQSLTLIATANQGSEATYESGFVIDKFPISRPNLTFSTLTVSNMSPEDSSIYLCSAYADRGGTEAFFGQGTRLTVV.

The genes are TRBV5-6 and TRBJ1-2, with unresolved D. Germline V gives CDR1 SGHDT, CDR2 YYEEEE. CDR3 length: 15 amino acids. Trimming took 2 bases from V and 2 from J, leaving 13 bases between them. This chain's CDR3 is CASSLGMAINYGYTF. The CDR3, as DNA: TGTGCCAGCAGCTTAGGAATGGCAATCAACTATGGCTACACCTTC.

The CDR3 sequence is CASSGAFDSRWQTQYF. The DNA of the CDR3 is TGTGCCAGCAGCGGAGCGTTCGACAGTCGGTGGCAGACCCAGTACTTC. The chain has TRBV7-9 and TRBJ2-5; D may be TRBD1 (5 bases). V dropped 5 bases and J dropped 6 bases, with 22 bases sitting between them. CDR3 length: 16 residues. CDR1 and CDR2 (germline): SEHNR, FQNEAQ (reference sequence). Together with reference TRBV7-9 and TRBJ2-5, the CDR3 gives the full variable domain: DTGVSQNPRHKITKRGQNVTFRCDPISEHNRLYWYRQTLGQGPEFLTYFQNEAQLEKSRLLSDRFSAERPKGSFSTLEIQRTEQGDSAMYLCASSGAFDSRWQTQYFGPGTRLLVL.

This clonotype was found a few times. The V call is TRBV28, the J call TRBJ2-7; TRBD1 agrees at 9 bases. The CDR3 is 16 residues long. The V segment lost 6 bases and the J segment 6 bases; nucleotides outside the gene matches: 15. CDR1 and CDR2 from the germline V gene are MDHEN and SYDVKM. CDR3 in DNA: TGTGCCAGCAGCCTTACCTTCCCTACAGGGGGCGGCGAGCAGTACTTC. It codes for CASSLTFPTGGGEQYF.

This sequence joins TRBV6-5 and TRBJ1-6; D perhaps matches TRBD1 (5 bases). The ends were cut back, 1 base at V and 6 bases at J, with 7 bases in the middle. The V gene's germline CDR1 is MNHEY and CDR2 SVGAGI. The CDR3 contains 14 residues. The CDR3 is CASSYLGVNSPLHF. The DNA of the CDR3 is TGTGCCAGCAGTTACTTGGGGGTTAATTCACCCCTCCACTTT.

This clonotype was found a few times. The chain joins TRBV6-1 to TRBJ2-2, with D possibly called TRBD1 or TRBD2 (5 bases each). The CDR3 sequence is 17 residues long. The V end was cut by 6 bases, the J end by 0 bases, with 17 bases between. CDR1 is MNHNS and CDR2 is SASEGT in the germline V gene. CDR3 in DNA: TGTGCCAGCAGATCCCGGGACGCCCTAGCGAACACCGGGGAGCTGTTTTTT. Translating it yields CASRSRDALANTGELFF.

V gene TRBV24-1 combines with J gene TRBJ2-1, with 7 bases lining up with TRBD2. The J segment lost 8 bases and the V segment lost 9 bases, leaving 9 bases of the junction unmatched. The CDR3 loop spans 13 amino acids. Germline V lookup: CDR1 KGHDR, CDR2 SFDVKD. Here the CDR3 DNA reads TGTGCCACCCGGACTAGAAGGGGCGATGAGCAGTTCTTC. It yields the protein CATRTRRGDEQFF.

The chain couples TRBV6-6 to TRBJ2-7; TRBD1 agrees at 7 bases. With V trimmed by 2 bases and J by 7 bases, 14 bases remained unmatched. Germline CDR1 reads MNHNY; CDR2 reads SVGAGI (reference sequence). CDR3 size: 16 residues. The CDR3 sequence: CASSYGDSPTIWEQYF. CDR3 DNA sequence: TGTGCCAGCAGTTACGGGGACAGCCCCACAATCTGGGAGCAGTACTTC.

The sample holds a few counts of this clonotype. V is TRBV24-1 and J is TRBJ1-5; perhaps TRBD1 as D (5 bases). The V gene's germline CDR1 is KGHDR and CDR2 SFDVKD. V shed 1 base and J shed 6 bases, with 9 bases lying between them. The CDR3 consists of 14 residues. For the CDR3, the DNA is TGTGCCACCAGTGATTTTCAGGGTACTCAGCCCCAGCATTTT. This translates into CATSDFQGTQPQHF.

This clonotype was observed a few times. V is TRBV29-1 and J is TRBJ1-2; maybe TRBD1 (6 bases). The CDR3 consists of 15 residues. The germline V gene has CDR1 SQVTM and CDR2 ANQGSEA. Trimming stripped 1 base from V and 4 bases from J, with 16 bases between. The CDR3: CSVEAVTGSGYGYTF. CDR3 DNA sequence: TGCAGCGTTGAAGCGGTAACAGGGTCGGGCTATGGCTACACCTTC.

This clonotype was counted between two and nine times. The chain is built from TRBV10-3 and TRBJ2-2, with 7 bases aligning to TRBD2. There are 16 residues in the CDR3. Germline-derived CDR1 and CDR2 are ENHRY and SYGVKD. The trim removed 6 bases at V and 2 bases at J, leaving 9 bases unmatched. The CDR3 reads CAIRELGGINTGELFF. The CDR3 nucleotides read TGTGCCATCAGAGAGCTGGGGGGGATCAACACCGGGGAGCTGTTTTTT.

In DNA, the CDR3 is TGTGCCAGCAGGGTCACCGGGACAGGGATCTACGAGCAGTACTTC. It encodes CASRVTGTGIYEQYF. The genes are TRBV6-5 and TRBJ2-7; 9 nucleotides line up with TRBD1. V was pared by 6 bases and J by 3 bases, with 9 bases of the junction left unmatched. Germline assignment: CDR1 MNHEY and CDR2 SVGAGI. This CDR3 contains 15 residues.

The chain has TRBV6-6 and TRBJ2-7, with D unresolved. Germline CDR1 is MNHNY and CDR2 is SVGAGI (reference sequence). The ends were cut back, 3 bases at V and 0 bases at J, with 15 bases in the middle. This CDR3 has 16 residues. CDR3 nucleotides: TGTGCCAGCAGTTATCCTAAGGGATCATACTCCTACGAGCAGTACTTC. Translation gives CASSYPKGSYSYEQYF.

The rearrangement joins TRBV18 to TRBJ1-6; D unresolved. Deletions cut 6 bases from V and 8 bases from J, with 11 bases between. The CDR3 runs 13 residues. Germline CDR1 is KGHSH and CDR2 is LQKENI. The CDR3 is CASSQEAHSPLHF. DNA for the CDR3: TGTGCCAGCTCCCAGGAGGCCCATTCACCCCTCCACTTT.

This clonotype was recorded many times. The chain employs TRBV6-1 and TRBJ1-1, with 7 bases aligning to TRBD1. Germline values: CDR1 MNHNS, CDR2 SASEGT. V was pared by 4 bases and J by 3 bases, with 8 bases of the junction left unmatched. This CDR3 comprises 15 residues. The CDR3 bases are TGTGCCAGCAGTGCGTTGAGGACAGGAGACACTGAAGCTTTCTTT. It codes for CASSALRTGDTEAFF.

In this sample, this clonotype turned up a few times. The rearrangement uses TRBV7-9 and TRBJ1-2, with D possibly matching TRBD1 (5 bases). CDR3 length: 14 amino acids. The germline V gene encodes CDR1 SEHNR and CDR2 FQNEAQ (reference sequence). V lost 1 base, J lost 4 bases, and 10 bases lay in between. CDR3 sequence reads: CASSLEGAGYGYTF. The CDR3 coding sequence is TGTGCCAGCAGCTTAGAAGGGGCAGGCTATGGCTACACCTTC.

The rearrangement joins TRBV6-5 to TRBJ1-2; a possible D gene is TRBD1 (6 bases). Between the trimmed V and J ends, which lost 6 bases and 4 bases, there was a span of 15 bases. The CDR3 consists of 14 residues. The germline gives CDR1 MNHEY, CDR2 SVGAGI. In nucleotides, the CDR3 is TGTGCCAGCAGCCGCGACAGGTGCTGCTATGGCTACACCTTC. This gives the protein CASSRDRCCYGYTF.

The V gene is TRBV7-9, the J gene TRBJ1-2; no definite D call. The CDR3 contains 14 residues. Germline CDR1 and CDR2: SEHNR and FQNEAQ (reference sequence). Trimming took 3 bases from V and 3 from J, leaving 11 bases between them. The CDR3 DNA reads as TGTGCCAGCAGCTTGACCGGCAAGGACTATGGCTACACCTTC. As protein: CASSLTGKDYGYTF.

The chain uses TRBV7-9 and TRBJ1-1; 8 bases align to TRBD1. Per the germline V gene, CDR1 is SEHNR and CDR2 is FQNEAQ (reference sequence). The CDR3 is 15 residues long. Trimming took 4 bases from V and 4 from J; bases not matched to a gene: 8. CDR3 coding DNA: TGTGCCAGCAGCTCGGCGCAGGGGGCGTTCACTGAAGCTTTCTTT. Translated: CASSSAQGAFTEAFF.